A selection of T cell receptor beta chains follows, all from one sample in a study of T cells in Graves' hyperthyroidism and ophthalmopathy. TCRdb passed the multiplex PCR reads through MiXCR, listing each CDR3 protein once. The sample carries about 350,000 distinct CDR3 sequences, approximately 14% recorded once. Input material: blood. These receptors originate from a woman aged 55-75 years with Graves' ophthalmopathy. Both conserved end residues are part of each CDR3. A D gene is named only where the DNA matches it firmly. Size values are once, few and many counts, or a class for expanded clones, and some rows have none.

CDR3 DNA,CDR3 protein,V gene,J gene,CDR3 length,clone size,D gene
TGTGCCAGCACGCCCGGGACCCGGAATCAGCCCCAGCATTTT,CASTPGTRNQPQHF,TRBV28,TRBJ1-5,14,many,.
TGTGCCAGCAGCCCCACCGACAGGGGTAAAGAGACCCAGTACTTC,CASSPTDRGKETQYF,TRBV28,TRBJ2-5,15,.,TRBD1
TGTGCCAGCCGCCCGGGCGGGAGATACGACGAGCAGTACTTC,CASRPGGRYDEQYF,TRBV28,TRBJ2-7,14,.,TRBD2
TGCAGTGCTAGATCGGGACTAGCGGGGGAGACCCAGTACTTC,CSARSGLAGETQYF,TRBV20-1,TRBJ2-5,14,many,TRBD2
TGTGCCAGCAGCGTAGAGGCGGGCGGGGATACGCAGTATTTT,CASSVEAGGDTQYF,TRBV9,TRBJ2-3,14,.,.
TGTGCCAGCAGCTTAGAGGCAGGGGCGGGAACCGGGGAGCTGTTTTTT,CASSLEAGAGTGELFF,TRBV11-3,TRBJ2-2,16,many,.
TGTGCCAGCAGTGAATCAGGGGGCCGGCTGGGCTATGGCTACACCTTC,CASSESGGRLGYGYTF,TRBV25-1,TRBJ1-2,16,.,TRBD1
TGTGCCAGCAGCCAAGGACAGTATTCACCCCTCCACTTT,CASSQGQYSPLHF,TRBV3-1,TRBJ1-6,13,many,.
TGTGCCAGTAGTAGCAGGGTAGGCAATCAGCCCCAGCATTTT,CASSSRVGNQPQHF,TRBV19,TRBJ1-5,14,few,.
TGTGCCAGCAGCCAAAGAGCAGGTAGCACAGATACGCAGTATTTT,CASSQRAGSTDTQYF,TRBV3-1,TRBJ2-3,15,many,.
TGTGCCAGCAGCACAGGACTAGCGGAAGAGACCCAGTACTTC,CASSTGLAEETQYF,TRBV11-2,TRBJ2-5,14,many,TRBD2
TGTGCCAGCAGCTTAGTCGTGCAGGGTAACACTGAAGCTTTCTTT,CASSLVVQGNTEAFF,TRBV11-2,TRBJ1-1,15,.,.
TGTGCCAGCAGTGAAGGGCAGGGTTACAATTCACCCCTCCACTTT,CASSEGQGYNSPLHF,TRBV2,TRBJ1-6,15,many,.
TGTGCCTGGAAGACAGGGCCGAACACTGAAGCTTTCTTT,CAWKTGPNTEAFF,TRBV30,TRBJ1-1,13,many,TRBD1
TGTGCCAGCAGCCAAAAGGTGGGGACAGGGGACCCCGGCACCGGGGAGCTGTTTTTT,CASSQKVGTGDPGTGELFF,TRBV4-2,TRBJ2-2,19,few,TRBD1
TGTGCCAGCAGTCCCTTTATAGACTCTGGGGCCAACGTCCTGACTTTC,CASSPFIDSGANVLTF,TRBV27,TRBJ2-6,16,few,.
TGTGCCAGCAGCCCCGCGGGGGGGACAGGGCCCATGGGGCAGTACTTC,CASSPAGGTGPMGQYF,TRBV12-3/TRBV12-4,TRBJ2-7,16,many,.
TGTGCCAGCAGCCCGCCCGGACATTCTAATGAAAAACTGTTTTTT,CASSPPGHSNEKLFF,TRBV7-8,TRBJ1-4,15,few,.
TGTGCTAGTGGTTTGGCCCAAGGGCGCAGCTCCTACGAGCAGTACTTC,CASGLAQGRSSYEQYF,TRBV12-5,TRBJ2-7,16,.,.
TGTGCCAGCAGACTTGACGCGACCTACTATGGCTACACCTTC,CASRLDATYYGYTF,TRBV6-1,TRBJ1-2,14,many,.
TGTGCCAGCAGCTCCACCGGGACAGGAAACACCGGGGAGCTGTTTTTT,CASSSTGTGNTGELFF,TRBV7-3,TRBJ2-2,16,.,TRBD1
TGTGCCAGCAGTCAAACAGGGACCACAGATACGCAGTATTTT,CASSQTGTTDTQYF,TRBV28,TRBJ2-3,14,many,.
TGTGCCAGCAGTCAACCCTCCCTGACTGATTATAACTATGGCTACACCTTC,CASSQPSLTDYNYGYTF,TRBV28,TRBJ1-2,17,.,.
TGTGCCAGCAGGGACAAGGGGGAAGCTTTCTTT,CASRDKGEAFF,TRBV28,TRBJ1-1,11,many,.
TGTGCCAGCACCAAAGGGGGCAGAACGACACCCCTCCACTTT,CASTKGGRTTPLHF,TRBV6-1,TRBJ1-6,14,once,TRBD1
TGTGCCAGTAGTGTGACAGGGGCAAGAGAGACCCAGTACTTC,CASSVTGARETQYF,TRBV19,TRBJ2-5,14,few,TRBD1
TGTGCCAGCAGCGTAGGGAGGACGTTCACAGATACGCAGTATTTT,CASSVGRTFTDTQYF,TRBV9,TRBJ2-3,15,.,.
TGTGCCAGCAGTTACCTCGGACTAGCGGACGAGACCCAGTACTTC,CASSYLGLADETQYF,TRBV6-5,TRBJ2-5,15,.,TRBD2
TGTGCCTTTAGTGAGAGTAATGAGCAGTTCTTC,CAFSESNEQFF,TRBV30,TRBJ2-1,11,.,.
TGTGCCAGCAGGACGACCGGCCAACTGGGATACGAGCAGTACTTC,CASRTTGQLGYEQYF,TRBV2,TRBJ2-7,15,few,.
TGTGCCAGCAGACTGGGGGCGGGAGGCCCTTACAATGAGCAGTTCTTC,CASRLGAGGPYNEQFF,TRBV27,TRBJ2-1,16,many,TRBD2
TGTGCCAGCAGCTTAGCCGGACAGAAGAACACTGAAGCTTTCTTT,CASSLAGQKNTEAFF,TRBV7-8,TRBJ1-1,15,many,.
TGCGCCAGCAGCTTGCGGGAGGGCCGGGAGCAGTACTTC,CASSLREGREQYF,TRBV5-1,TRBJ2-7,13,many,TRBD2